Listed here are 28 T cell receptor beta chains from one sample, sequenced in a study of tumor-infiltrating lymphocytes in primary liver carcinoma. Extraction also yielded germline DNA, while blood RNA was obtained from unsorted whole blood. A constant-region primer primed TCR beta cDNA synthesis from about 0.45 ug of total RNA. Amplification in three nested multiplex PCR rounds with slightly modified ARM-PCR gave rise to TCR beta libraries. A C-beta reverse primer and TRBV1-TRBV30 forward primers served in each of the first two PCR rounds, at about 10 cycles apiece. TCRdb recomputed calls from the multiplex PCR reads with MiXCR, one row per CDR3 protein. The repertoire has about 200,000 distinct CDR3 sequences, roughly two thirds of them found once; the top ten carry 7% to 8.5%. Material for sequencing was peripheral blood. The source is a woman aged 60-70 years with primary liver carcinoma and hepatitis B virus infection.

This clonotype was recorded many times. The V gene is TRBV6-6, the J gene TRBJ2-1; 8 nucleotides align to TRBD2. Per germline, CDR1 MNHNY and CDR2 SVGAGI (reference sequence). The junction had 11 bases not matched to a gene; V was cut back by 10 bases and J by 9 bases. The CDR3 runs to 13 residues. This CDR3 reads CATRPPGGGEQFF. CDR3 nucleotides: TGTGCCACACGTCCTCCGGGGGGGGGTGAGCAGTTCTTC.

The V and J genes are TRBV28 and TRBJ2-1, with TRBD1 matching 7 bases. The ends lost 6 bases at V and 3 bases at J; junction bases unmatched: 2. The CDR3 length is 13 residues. CDR1 is MDHEN, CDR2 SYDVKM, per germline. The CDR3 is CASSWDSYNEQFF. CDR3 sequence (DNA): TGTGCCAGCAGCTGGGACAGCTACAATGAGCAGTTCTTC. Full variable domain (outside the CDR3, taken from reference TRBV28 and TRBJ2-1): DVKVTQSSRYLVKRTGEKVFLECVQDMDHENMFWYRQDPGLGLRLIYFSYDVKMKEKGDIPEGYSVSREKKERFSLILESASTNQTSMYLCASSWDSYNEQFFGPGTRLTVL.

With regard to this clonotype: A read error may produce the germline difference seen at one junction end. This rearrangement joins TRBV11-2 to TRBJ2-3; D is uncertain. The CDR3 extends over 15 amino acids. CDR1 and CDR2 from the germline V gene are SGHAT and FQNNGV. Here the CDR3 reads CANSLDAGRADTQYF. CDR3 bases: TGTGCCAACAGCTTAGACGCAGGTCGCGCAGATACGCAGTATTTT.

The sample holds many counts of this clonotype. The chain's CDR3 is CSALSARNTEAFF. The CDR3 DNA is TGCAGCGCCCTGAGCGCCCGGAACACTGAAGCTTTCTTT. The chain combines TRBV29-1 with TRBJ1-1, with no clear D. Trimming shortened V by 7 bases and J by 1 base, and 13 bases separated the two germline ends. CDR1 and CDR2 from the germline V gene are SQVTM and ANQGSEA. CDR3 length: 13 amino acids.

CDR3 in amino acids: CNAGFGYSETQYF. The CDR3 coding sequence is TGCAACGCTGGTTTCGGGTACTCTGAGACCCAGTACTTC. V usage is TRBV29-1 and J usage is TRBJ2-5, with unresolved D. Germline assignment: CDR1 SQVTM and CDR2 ANQGSEA. The CDR3 covers 13 residues.

About this clonotype: The junction differs from germline at one of its ends, possibly a read error. The chain uses TRBV11-2 and TRBJ2-2; 16 bases are a match to TRBD2. The CDR3 has 16 amino acids. The germline CDR1 and CDR2 sequences are SGHAT and FQNNGV. CDR3 sequence: CASRGLAGGPIGEQFF. CDR3 bases: TGTGCCAGCAGGGGACTAGCGGGAGGGCCCATCGGGGAGCAGTTTTTT.

The rearrangement joins TRBV20-1 to TRBJ2-3; TRBD2 agrees at 13 bases. In germline, CDR1 is DFQATT, CDR2 SNEGSKA (reference sequence). With V trimmed by 7 bases and J by 3 bases, 7 bases remained unmatched. The CDR3 length is 15 residues. For the CDR3, the DNA is TGCAGTGGACTAGCGGGAGGCGGGGGTACAGATACGCAGTATTTT. This sequence encodes CSGLAGGGGTDTQYF.

With respect to this clonotype: This sequence may be a read error, since a much larger clone differs from it by one base. The chain recombines TRBV6-6 with TRBJ1-5; D might be TRBD1 (6 bases). From germline, CDR1 is MNHNY and CDR2 SVGAGI (reference sequence). The CDR3 covers 15 residues. The chain's CDR3 is CAGSYLQGSNQPQHF. The DNA of the CDR3 is TGTGCCGGCAGTTATTTACAGGGAAGCAATCAGCCCCAGCATTTT.

Here the CDR3 DNA reads TGTGCCAGCAGAACCCCTACAGGGAATGCACACGAGCAGTACTTC. Protein: CASRTPTGNAHEQYF. The chain uses TRBV6-6 and TRBJ2-7; possible D gene TRBD1, 6 bases. The germline gives CDR1 MNHNY, CDR2 SVGAGI (reference sequence). This CDR3 spans 15 amino acids. Deletions cut 6 bases from V and 5 bases from J, with 20 bases between.

This chain links TRBV29-1 with TRBJ2-3; 8 nucleotides agree with TRBD1. Germline CDR1 and CDR2: SQVTM and ANQGSEA. The CDR3 consists of 13 residues. The CDR3 DNA reads TGCATCGTACCTCAGGGGGCCTTTGGTACGCAGTATTTT. As protein: CIVPQGAFGTQYF.

A remark on this clonotype: The final CDR3 position lacks the conserved phenylalanine or tryptophan, pointing to a likely read error. The DNA is omitted, as the CDR3 cannot be located on it reliably, and the CDR3 follows TCRdb's listing. The rearrangement uses TRBV29-1 and TRBJ2-1; the DNA was not used to check the table's D call, TRBD2. Germline V lookup: CDR1 SQVTM, CDR2 ANQGSEA. The CDR3 totals 18 residues, both ends included. This CDR3 is CSVEGGAGELPDYNERFI.

Concerning this clonotype itself: This may be a read error: a much more frequent sequence differs by one nucleotide. V usage is TRBV28 and J usage is TRBJ2-5, with TRBD2 matching over 11 bases. Germline values: CDR1 MDHEN, CDR2 SYDVKM. V shed 5 bases, J shed 5 bases, and the junction held 19 bases outside the gene matches. The CDR3 covers 19 residues. The CDR3 sequence: CASSMQNSGRASSGETQYF. The CDR3 DNA sequence: TGTGCCAGCAGTATGCAGAATAGCGGGAGGGCTTCTAGCGGGGAGACCCAGTACTTC.

Concerning this clonotype: Sequence at one end of the junction differs from germline and may be a read error. The chain is built from TRBV5-1 and TRBJ1-4, with 11 bases that match TRBD1. Germline V gene sequence: CDR1 SGHRS, CDR2 YFSETQ. The CDR3 totals 20 residues. CDR3: CASSYGRGQGARITNEKPFF. Written as DNA, the CDR3 is TGCGCCAGCAGCTATGGCCGCGGACAGGGGGCCCGAATCACTAATGAAAAACCGTTTTTT.

On this clonotype: At one of its ends the junction is not consistent with the germline gene, which may arise from a read error. J is TRBJ2-1 and V is TRBV11-2, with TRBD2 matching 7 bases. The CDR3 loop spans 17 amino acids. The germline CDR1 and CDR2 sequences are SGHAT and FQNNGV. In DNA, the CDR3 is TGTGCCAGCAGCTTACGGAGTTCTAGCGGAAGCTACGATGAGCAGTTCTTC. Encoded protein: CASSLRSSSGSYDEQFF.

The rearrangement joins TRBV11-3 to TRBJ2-7; the D call may be TRBD1 or TRBD2 (5 bases each). Trimming took off 0 bases at V and 4 bases at J, with 22 bases between the two ends. Germline V lookup: CDR1 SGHNT, CDR2 YENEEA. The CDR3 covers 18 residues. CDR3 amino acids: CASSLERGGPGRAYEQYF. CDR3 DNA: TGTGCCAGCAGCTTAGAAAGAGGTGGACCGGGACGGGCTTACGAGCAGTACTTC.

This clonotype was counted between two and nine times. The chain links TRBV7-9 to TRBJ1-1, with 7 bases fitting TRBD1. The CDR3 is 15 residues long. CDR1 and CDR2 (germline): SEHNR, FQNEAQ (reference sequence). V was clipped by 1 base and J by 3 bases; unmatched bases: 5. CDR3 residues: CASSLGQGADTEAFF. The CDR3 nucleotides read TGTGCCAGCAGCTTAGGACAGGGTGCCGACACTGAAGCTTTCTTT.

On this clonotype itself: A much larger clone is a single base away; this may be a read error. The chain is built from TRBV7-9 and TRBJ2-2, with D unresolved. Germline CDR1 and CDR2: SEHNR and FQNEAQ (reference sequence). There are 11 residues in the CDR3. Trimming cost V 8 bases and J 9 bases, with 10 bases left between them. The CDR3 is CASALPWELFF. The CDR3, as DNA: TGTGCCAGCGCCCTTCCCTGGGAGCTGTTTTTT. Based on the CDR3 plus reference TRBV7-9 and TRBJ2-2, the full variable domain is DTGVSQNPRHKITKRGQNVTFRCDPISEHNRLYWYRQTLGQGPEFLTYFQNEAQLEKSRLLSDRFSAERPKGSFSTLEIQRTEQGDSAMYLCASALPWELFFGEGSRLTVL.

Ten or more counts support this clonotype. This chain links TRBV6-1 with TRBJ2-7; 14 bases agree with TRBD2. The V and J ends lost 5 bases and 4 bases, in that order; junction bases with no gene match: 7. The CDR3 totals 16 residues. In germline, CDR1 is MNHNS, CDR2 SASEGT. The CDR3 DNA is TGTGCCAGCAGTATCGGGACTAGCGGGAGTACTTACGAGCAGTACTTC. Protein: CASSIGTSGSTYEQYF.

Concerning this clonotype: No conserved phenylalanine or tryptophan ends this CDR3, so it is likely a read error. The chain links TRBV6-1 to TRBJ1-3; D is unresolved. V shed 1 base and J shed 0 bases, with 10 bases lying between them. The CDR3 consists of 16 residues. The germline V gene encodes CDR1 MNHNS and CDR2 SASEGT. CDR3 sequence reads: CASSEVGQSSGNTIYL. CDR3 nucleotides: TGTGCCAGCAGTGAAGTCGGGCAAAGCTCTGGAAACACCATATATCTT.

The rearrangement links TRBV12-3 or TRBV12-4 to TRBJ1-6; no definite D call. Trimming took off 5 bases at V and 8 bases at J, with 10 bases between the two ends. The CDR3 has 13 amino acids. The DNA of the CDR3 is TGTGCCAGCAGTCCCTCGGAGCATTCACCCCTCCACTTT. Translated, it gives CASSPSEHSPLHF.

The chain links TRBV29-1 to TRBJ1-1; TRBD1 is a possible D gene (5 bases). The CDR3 has 13 residues. Trimming cost V 4 bases and J 0 bases, with 9 bases left between them. Germline loops: CDR1 SQVTM, CDR2 ANQGSEA. Written as DNA, the CDR3 is TGCAGCGTTGGGGGGGGGATGAACACTGAAGCTTTCTTT. Its translation: CSVGGGMNTEAFF.

The chain joins TRBV4-1 to TRBJ2-7, with a weak D call TRBD1 (7 bases). This CDR3 region has 16 residues. The germline V and J ends were trimmed by 8 bases and 4 bases, with 24 bases remaining between them. CDR1 and CDR2 from the germline V gene are MGHRA and YSYEKL. CDR3 bases: TGCGCCAGCCTCAGGAGGGGGCAGCGTGGTGTTTACGAGCAGTACTTC. Its translation: CASLRRGQRGVYEQYF.

Note on this clonotype: A read error may account for a junction end that differs from germline. The rearrangement joins TRBV6-5 to TRBJ1-2; D might be TRBD1 (6 bases). Germline-derived CDR1 and CDR2 are MNHEY and SVGAGI. The CDR3 is 17 residues long. CDR3 region: CACSYYSRDTANYGYTF. DNA for the CDR3: TGTGCCTGCAGTTACTACTCTCGGGACACAGCTAACTATGGCTACACCTTC.

Comment on this clonotype: The conserved final phenylalanine or tryptophan is absent from the CDR3, which likely points to a read error. This rearrangement joins TRBV11-2 to TRBJ2-1, with D unresolved. The germline V gene encodes CDR1 SGHAT and CDR2 FQNNGV. The CDR3 contains 16 residues. The V gene lost 1 base and the J gene lost 1 base, with 11 bases spanning the gap. The CDR3 region has the DNA TGTGCCAGCAGCTTAGTCCGGGCGAGTTCCTACAATGAGCAGTTCTTA. Protein sequence: CASSLVRASSYNEQFL.

This rearrangement joins TRBV11-2 to TRBJ2-7, with D unresolved. Germline CDR1 SGHAT, CDR2 FQNNGV. CDR3 length: 12 amino acids. V lost 5 bases and J lost 11, with 16 bases in between. The CDR3 reads CASSPLIDEEYF. The CDR3 nucleotides read TGTGCCAGCAGCCCCCTCATAGACGAAGAGTACTTC.

A remark on this clonotype: This is likely a read error, given that the CDR3 carries no conserved phenylalanine or tryptophan at its end. The gene calls are TRBV7-8 and TRBJ2-1; D not certain. CDR1 is SGHVS, CDR2 FQNEAQ, per germline. The CDR3 covers 15 residues. CDR3 in amino acids: CVSSPQPGSYNEQFL. CDR3 bases: TGTGTCAGCAGCCCCCAGCCGGGCTCCTATAATGAGCAGTTCTTA.

The rearrangement joins TRBV6-1 to TRBJ2-3; the D is unclear. Per the germline V gene, CDR1 is MNHNS and CDR2 is SASEGT. This CDR3 comprises 13 residues. The ends were cut back, 4 bases at V and 0 bases at J, with 5 bases in the middle. The DNA for the CDR3 is TGTGCCAGCAGTGGGGGAAGCACAGATACGCAGTATTTT. Its protein product is CASSGGSTDTQYF.

This clonotype showed up just once. Lacking the conserved final phenylalanine or tryptophan, this CDR3 likely reflects a read error. V is TRBV6-5 and J is TRBJ1-2, with D uncertain. The CDR3 totals 13 residues. CDR1 is MNHEY and CDR2 is SVGAGI in the germline V gene. Trimming cost V 3 bases and J 6 bases, with 11 bases left between them. This CDR3 reads CASSYGTHDGYTP. CDR3 DNA sequence: TGTGCCAGCAGTTATGGAACGCACGATGGCTACACCCCC.